This entry concerns a single TCR beta chain. Its antigen remains unidentified. This record comes from a study of PD-1 blockade in mismatch repair-deficient tumors. Study-wide results and limits: After pembrolizumab, tumor-resident clones rose rapidly, then generally contracted before radiologic responses.

The germline V gene encodes CDR1 SGHAT and CDR2 FQDESV (reference sequence). Between the trimmed V and J ends, which lost 4 bases and 0 bases, there was a span of 10 bases. The CDR3 covers 15 residues. All patients were mismatch repair deficient, assessed by either PCR or immunohistochemistry. Clones were sequenced by immunoSEQ multiplex PCR, and TCRdb holds only the in-frame ones, with some missing. The sample has under 95,000 clones; around 85% are singletons. The sample here was peripheral blood, taken 12 weeks after starting pembrolizumab. V is TRBV11-1 and J is TRBJ2-1; D ambiguous. The TCR was taken from an adult with mismatch repair-deficient cancer. The CDR3 loop reads CASSYSGFSYNEQFF. DNA of the CDR3: TGTGCCAGCAGCTATAGTGGGTTCTCCTACAATGAGCAGTTCTTC.